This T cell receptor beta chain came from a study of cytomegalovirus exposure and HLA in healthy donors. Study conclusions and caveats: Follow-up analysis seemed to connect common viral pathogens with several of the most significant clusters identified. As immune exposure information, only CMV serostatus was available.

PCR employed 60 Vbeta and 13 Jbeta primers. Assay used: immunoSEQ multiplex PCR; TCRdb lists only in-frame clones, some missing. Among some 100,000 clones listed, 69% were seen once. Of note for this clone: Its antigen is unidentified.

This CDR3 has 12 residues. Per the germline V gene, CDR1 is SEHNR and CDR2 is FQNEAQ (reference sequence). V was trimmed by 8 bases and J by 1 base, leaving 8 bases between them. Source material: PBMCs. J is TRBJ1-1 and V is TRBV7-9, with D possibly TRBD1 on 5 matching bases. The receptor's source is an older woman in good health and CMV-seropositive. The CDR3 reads CASGGGNTEAFF. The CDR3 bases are TGTGCCAGCGGGGGAGGGAACACTGAAGCTTTCTTT.